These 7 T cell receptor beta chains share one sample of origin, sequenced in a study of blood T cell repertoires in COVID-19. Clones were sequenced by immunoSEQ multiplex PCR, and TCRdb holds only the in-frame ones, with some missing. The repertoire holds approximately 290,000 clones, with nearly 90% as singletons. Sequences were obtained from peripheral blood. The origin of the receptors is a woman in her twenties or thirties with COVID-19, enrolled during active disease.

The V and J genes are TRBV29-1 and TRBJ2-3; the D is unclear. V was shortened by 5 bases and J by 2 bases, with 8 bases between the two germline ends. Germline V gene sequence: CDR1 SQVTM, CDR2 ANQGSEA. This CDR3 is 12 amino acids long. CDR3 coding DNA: TGCAGCGTTAAACGAGCCACAGATACGCAGTATTTT. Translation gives CSVKRATDTQYF.

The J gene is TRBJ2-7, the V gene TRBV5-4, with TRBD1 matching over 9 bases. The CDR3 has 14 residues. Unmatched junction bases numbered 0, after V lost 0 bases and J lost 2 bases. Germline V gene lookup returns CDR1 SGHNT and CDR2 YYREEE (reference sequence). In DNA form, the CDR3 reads TGTGCCAGCAGCTTGGGACAGGGGGCCTACGAGCAGTACTTC. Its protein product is CASSLGQGAYEQYF. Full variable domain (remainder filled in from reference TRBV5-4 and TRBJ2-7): ETGVTQSPTHLIKTRGQQVTLRCSSQSGHNTVSWYQQALGQGPQFIFQYYREEENGRGNFPPRFSGLQFPNYSSELNVNALELDDSALYLCASSLGQGAYEQYFGPGTRLTVT.

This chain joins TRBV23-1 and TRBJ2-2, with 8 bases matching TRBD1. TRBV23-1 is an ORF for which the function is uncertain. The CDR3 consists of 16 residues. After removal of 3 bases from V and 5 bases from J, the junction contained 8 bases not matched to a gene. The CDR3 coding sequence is TGCGCCAGCAGTCAGCCTGACAGGGGTCGGACCGGGGAGCTGTTTTTT. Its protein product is CASSQPDRGRTGELFF.

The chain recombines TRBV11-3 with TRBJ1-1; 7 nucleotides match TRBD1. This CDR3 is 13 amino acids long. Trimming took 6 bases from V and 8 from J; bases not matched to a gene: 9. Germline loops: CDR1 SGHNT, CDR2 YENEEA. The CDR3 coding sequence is TGTGCCAGCAGAGGTAGTTGGGACAGCGAAGCTTTCTTT. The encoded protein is CASRGSWDSEAFF.

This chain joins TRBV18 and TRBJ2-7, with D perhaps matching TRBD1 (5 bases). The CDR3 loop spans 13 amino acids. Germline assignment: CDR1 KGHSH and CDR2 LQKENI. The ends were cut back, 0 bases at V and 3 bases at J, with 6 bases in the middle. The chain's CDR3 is CASSPPDSYEQYF. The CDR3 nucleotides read TGTGCCAGCTCACCACCAGACAGCTACGAGCAGTACTTC.

The CDR3 reads CASSPGTSAIEQYF. The CDR3 coding sequence is TGTGCCAGCAGTCCCGGGACTAGCGCGATAGAGCAGTACTTC. This chain links TRBV3-1 (or the pseudogene TRBV3-2) with TRBJ2-7; 10 bases agree with TRBD2. Germline CDR1 LGHDT, CDR2 YNNKEL (reference sequence). This CDR3 contains 14 residues. Trimming at V came to 6 bases and at J to 7 bases, leaving 9 bases not matched to a gene.

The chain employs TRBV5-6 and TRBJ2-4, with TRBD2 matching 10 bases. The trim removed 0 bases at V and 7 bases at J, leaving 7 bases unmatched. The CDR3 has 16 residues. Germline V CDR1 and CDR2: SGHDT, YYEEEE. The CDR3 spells CASSLVFTSGVNIQYF. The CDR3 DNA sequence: TGTGCCAGCAGCTTGGTCTTTACTAGCGGGGTTAACATTCAGTACTTC.